The next 30 T cell receptor beta chains were all read from a single sample in a study of T cells in Graves' hyperthyroidism and ophthalmopathy. From RNA transcripts, TCR beta CDR3 regions were amplified. First-round RT-PCR targeting the TCR CDR3 was performed with the HTBI primer set. A single record per CDR3 protein comes from TCRdb applying MiXCR to the multiplex PCR reads. In the table there are 600,000 to 850,000 distinct CDR3 sequences, roughly 20% of which are singletons. Specimen: blood. All receptors come from a woman aged 50 to 60 with Graves' hyperthyroidism that later progressed to Graves' ophthalmopathy.

This clonotype occurred a few times. V is TRBV11-2 and J is TRBJ2-2; TRBD1 matches 7 bases. The V gene end was trimmed by 1 base and the J gene end by 4 bases; junction bases not matched to a gene: 9. Germline V lookup: CDR1 SGHAT, CDR2 FQNNGV. This CDR3 is 17 amino acids long. Here the CDR3 reads CASSLALIGGPTGELFF. In nucleotides, the CDR3 is TGTGCCAGCAGCTTAGCCTTGATAGGGGGCCCCACCGGGGAGCTGTTTTTT.

Many counts were recorded for this clonotype. The CDR3 sequence: CASVRLFGTGDGYTF. The CDR3 coding sequence is TGTGCCAGCGTGCGCCTTTTTGGGACAGGGGACGGCTACACCTTC. The J gene is TRBJ1-2, the V gene TRBV2; 10 bases match TRBD1. The V gene's germline CDR1 is SNHLY and CDR2 FYNNEI. CDR3 length: 15 amino acids. V gave up 8 bases and J gave up 8 bases; unmatched junction bases: 14.

This chain uses TRBV20-1 with TRBJ2-3; 9 bases match TRBD1. Germline assignment: CDR1 DFQATT and CDR2 SNEGSKA (reference sequence). Trimming cost V 6 bases and J 0 bases; bases outside gene matches: 13. The CDR3 is made up of 17 amino acids. Here the CDR3 DNA reads TGCAGTGCAGCCCAGGGACAGGGACTAACTAGCACAGATACGCAGTATTTT. This gives the protein CSAAQGQGLTSTDTQYF.

There are many counts of this clonotype. The J gene is TRBJ2-4, the V gene TRBV2, with TRBD2 as a possible D gene (5 bases). CDR1 is SNHLY and CDR2 is FYNNEI in the germline V gene. V lost 1 base, J lost 1 base, and 8 bases lay in between. CDR3 length: 15 amino acids. CDR3 coding DNA: TGTGCCAGCAGTGAAGAGGGAGCGGCCAAAAACATTCAGTACTTC. Protein: CASSEEGAAKNIQYF. The whole variable domain, remainder taken from reference TRBV2 and TRBJ2-4, is EPEVTQTPSHQVTQMGQEVILRCVPISNHLYFYWYRQILGQKVEFLVSFYNNEISEKSEIFDDQFSVERPDGSNFTLKIRSTKLEDSAMYFCASSEEGAAKNIQYFGAGTRLSVL.

This clonotype was counted between two and nine times. The chain couples TRBV9 to TRBJ2-3; D is ambiguous. The germline V and J ends were trimmed by 3 bases and 4 bases, with 9 bases remaining between them. This CDR3 is built from 13 residues. CDR1 SGDLS and CDR2 YYNGEE come from the germline V gene. CDR3: CASSASLADTQYF. The CDR3 DNA follows: TGTGCCAGCAGCGCCTCACTCGCAGATACGCAGTATTTT.

The rearrangement uses TRBV20-1 and TRBJ2-5; 8 bases agree with TRBD1. The CDR3 contains 14 residues. The V gene's germline CDR1 is DFQATT and CDR2 SNEGSKA (reference sequence). The ends lost 3 bases at V and 5 bases at J; junction bases unmatched: 8. CDR3 DNA: TGCAGTGCTAGTACCCAGGGGGCATGGGAGACCCAGTACTTC. This sequence encodes CSASTQGAWETQYF.

The rearrangement joins TRBV2 to TRBJ2-3; 10 nucleotides agree with TRBD2. Germline V gives CDR1 SNHLY, CDR2 FYNNEI. Losses at the gene ends were 7 bases for V and 3 bases for J; bases not matched to a gene: 7. This CDR3 has 15 amino acids. For the CDR3, the DNA is TGTGCCAGCATGGGGCTAGCGGGGGAGACAGATACGCAGTATTTT. This translates into CASMGLAGETDTQYF. Together with reference TRBV2 and TRBJ2-3, the CDR3 gives the full variable domain: EPEVTQTPSHQVTQMGQEVILRCVPISNHLYFYWYRQILGQKVEFLVSFYNNEISEKSEIFDDQFSVERPDGSNFTLKIRSTKLEDSAMYFCASMGLAGETDTQYFGPGTRLTVL.

This chain's CDR3 is CASTQDRGGLSNQPQHF. As DNA, the CDR3 is TGTGCCAGTACCCAGGACAGGGGGGGTTTGAGCAATCAGCCCCAGCATTTT. The chain carries TRBV19 and TRBJ1-5, with 10 bases lining up with TRBD1. Germline V gene sequence: CDR1 LNHDA, CDR2 SQIVND (reference sequence). CDR3 length equals 17 residues. V lost 7 bases and J lost 1; bases outside the gene matches: 10. Full variable domain (missing parts from reference TRBV19 and TRBJ1-5): DGGITQSPKYLFRKEGQNVTLSCEQNLNHDAMYWYRQDPGQGLRLIYYSQIVNDFQKGDIAEGYSVSREKKESFPLTVTSAQKNPTAFYLCASTQDRGGLSNQPQHFGDGTRLSIL.

This clonotype was counted ten times or more. The chain employs TRBV9 and TRBJ2-5; D remains unclear. Trimming pared 4 bases from V and 0 bases from J, leaving 10 bases between. The CDR3 spans 14 residues. Germline lookup yields CDR1 SGDLS and CDR2 YYNGEE. In nucleotides, the CDR3 is TGTGCCAGCAGCTACCGGCCACACCAAGAGACCCAGTACTTC. This gives the protein CASSYRPHQETQYF.

This clonotype was detected ten times or more. The chain joins TRBV12-5 to TRBJ1-1; TRBD1 might be the D (5 bases). The CDR3 extends over 14 amino acids. Germline V gene lookup returns CDR1 LGHNT and CDR2 FRNRAP. V lost 5 bases, J lost 0 bases, and 10 bases lay in between. CDR3 in DNA: TGTGCTAGTGGTGGGGGATTCGTGAACACTGAAGCTTTCTTT. Protein sequence: CASGGGFVNTEAFF.

CDR3 in amino acids: CASSLEGISYEQYF. The CDR3 region has the DNA TGCGCCAGCAGCTTGGAAGGCATTTCCTACGAGCAGTACTTC. V and J are TRBV5-1 and TRBJ2-7, with unresolved D. Germline loops: CDR1 SGHRS, CDR2 YFSETQ. This CDR3 region has 14 residues. Trimming cost V 0 bases and J 1 base, with 8 bases left between them.

In its sample, this clonotype was seen many times. The chain couples TRBV12-3 or TRBV12-4 to TRBJ2-5, with D perhaps TRBD1 (6 bases). This CDR3 is 14 amino acids long. V dropped 6 bases and J dropped 2 bases, with 13 bases sitting between them. The chain's CDR3 is CASSPGQLQETQYF. The CDR3 DNA sequence: TGTGCCAGCAGCCCAGGACAGCTACAAGAGACCCAGTACTTC.

The V call is TRBV10-2, the J call TRBJ2-3; 7 bases map to TRBD2. CDR3 length: 16 residues. Germline V gene sequence: CDR1 WSHSY, CDR2 SAAADI. V lost 5 bases to trimming and J lost 2 bases; unmatched junction nucleotides: 10. Written as DNA, the CDR3 is TGCGCCAGCAGTCACCGGGGGAGGGGTTTCACAGATACGCAGTATTTT. This encodes CASSHRGRGFTDTQYF.

The V call is TRBV3-1, the J call TRBJ2-1; no reliable D call. V lost 2 bases and J 0 bases, leaving 2 bases between the germline ends. CDR1 and CDR2 from the germline V gene are LGHDT and YNNKEL (reference sequence). This CDR3 is built from 13 residues. The CDR3: CASSQNSYNEQFF. In DNA form, the CDR3 reads TGTGCCAGCAGCCAAAACTCCTACAATGAGCAGTTCTTC.

There are many counts of this clonotype. V is TRBV27 and J is TRBJ2-1, with 11 bases fitting TRBD1. The CDR3 runs 18 residues. The germline CDR1 and CDR2 sequences are MNHEY and SMNVEV (reference sequence). J gave up 0 bases and V 7 bases, and 11 bases lay outside the gene matches. The CDR3, as DNA: TGTGCCAGCATTTCCAAGGACAGGGGGCCGAGCTCCTACAATGAGCAGTTCTTC. Translated: CASISKDRGPSSYNEQFF.

This clonotype was observed at least ten times. The chain links TRBV13 to TRBJ2-3; D possibly matches TRBD1 or TRBD2 (6 bases each). Germline V gene data show CDR1 as PRHDT and CDR2 as FYEKMQ (reference sequence). The CDR3 runs to 15 residues. V was clipped by 5 bases and J by 4 bases, with 16 bases between them. The CDR3 region is CASSPGGGLADTQYF. DNA of the CDR3: TGTGCCAGCAGCCCTGGTGGGGGGCTTGCAGATACGCAGTATTTT.

This clonotype was seen more than once but under ten times. The rearrangement uses TRBV3-1 and TRBJ2-2, with 8 bases identical to TRBD2. V dropped 3 bases and J dropped 0; count of bases not matched to a gene: 9. The CDR3 totals 18 residues. Germline CDR1 LGHDT, CDR2 YNNKEL (reference sequence). This CDR3 is CASSHPGAGGSNTGELFF. In DNA, the CDR3 is TGTGCCAGCAGCCACCCGGGGGCGGGGGGATCGAACACCGGGGAGCTGTTTTTT.

This clonotype has just a few counts. The chain links TRBV7-9 to TRBJ1-4; D remains ambiguous. Per the germline V gene, CDR1 is SEHNR and CDR2 is FQNEAQ (reference sequence). With 5 bases removed from V and 7 bases from J, the gap between germline ends came to 17 bases. This CDR3 is 15 amino acids long. The CDR3 sequence is CASSPGRGRGEKLFF. As DNA, the CDR3 is TGTGCCAGCAGCCCCGGTCGCGGACGAGGTGAAAAACTGTTTTTT. Complete variable domain (other parts from reference TRBV7-9 and TRBJ1-4): DTGVSQNPRHKITKRGQNVTFRCDPISEHNRLYWYRQTLGQGPEFLTYFQNEAQLEKSRLLSDRFSAERPKGSFSTLEIQRTEQGDSAMYLCASSPGRGRGEKLFFGSGTQLSVL.

This chain links TRBV20-1 with TRBJ1-5; no firm D call. Germline V CDR1 and CDR2: DFQATT, SNEGSKA (reference sequence). This CDR3 region has 14 residues. The germline V and J ends were trimmed by 5 bases and 3 bases, with 14 bases remaining between them. The CDR3: CSADGVGPNQPQHF. CDR3 DNA sequence: TGCAGTGCTGATGGTGTGGGTCCCAATCAGCCCCAGCATTTT.

The table lists this clonotype with many counts. This chain connects TRBV29-1 to TRBJ1-1; 11 bases align to TRBD1. The trim removed 1 base at V and 3 bases at J, leaving 1 base unmatched. The CDR3 covers 14 residues. Per the germline V gene, CDR1 is SQVTM and CDR2 is ANQGSEA. The CDR3 loop reads CSVEGGQGDTEAFF. The CDR3, as DNA: TGCAGCGTTGAAGGGGGACAGGGGGACACTGAAGCTTTCTTT.

At least ten counts were recorded for this clonotype. The V and J genes are TRBV29-1 and TRBJ2-5; no firm D call. The CDR3 is 13 amino acids. V was shortened by 3 bases and J by 1 base, with 9 bases between the two germline ends. Germline V CDR1 and CDR2: SQVTM, ANQGSEA. The CDR3 nucleotides are TGCAGCGTTGACATCTACTTCCAAGAGACCCAGTACTTC. Translation: CSVDIYFQETQYF.

This clonotype was seen ten or more times. The rearrangement links TRBV29-1 to TRBJ1-1; D possibly corresponds to TRBD1 (6 bases). V dropped 8 bases and J dropped 2 bases, with 15 bases sitting between them. CDR3 size: 13 residues. Germline CDR1 reads SQVTM; CDR2 reads ANQGSEA. The CDR3 sequence is CSSRTAGNTEAFF. The CDR3 DNA is TGCAGCTCCCGGACAGCTGGAAACACTGAAGCTTTCTTT. Based on the CDR3 plus reference TRBV29-1 and TRBJ1-1, the full variable domain is SAVISQKPSRDICQRGTSLTIQCQVDSQVTMMFWYRQQPGQSLTLIATANQGSEATYESGFVIDKFPISRPNLTFSTLTVSNMSPEDSSIYLCSSRTAGNTEAFFGQGTRLTVV.

This clonotype was detected many times. The chain is built from TRBV27 and TRBJ2-5; the D is unclear. CDR1 is MNHEY and CDR2 is SMNVEV in the germline V gene (reference sequence). The CDR3 contains 14 residues. The V end lost 6 bases, the J end lost 2 bases, and 13 bases lay between the germline ends. CDR3 DNA: TGTGCCAGCAGCCCGAAGTCGGCTCAAGAGACCCAGTACTTC. It codes for CASSPKSAQETQYF.

CDR3 sequence (DNA): TGCGCCAGCAGCCAACCGGACAGGGACGATCAGCCCCAGCATTTT. Translation: CASSQPDRDDQPQHF. The chain joins TRBV4-1 to TRBJ1-5; 8 nucleotides match TRBD1. The CDR3 runs 15 residues. The V gene's germline CDR1 is MGHRA and CDR2 YSYEKL. V dropped 2 bases and J dropped 5; count of bases not matched to a gene: 5.

The J gene is TRBJ1-2, the V gene TRBV25-1; D is unresolved. Trimming removed 10 bases at V and 5 bases at J, with 14 bases between. Germline lookup yields CDR1 MGHDK and CDR2 SYGVNS. This CDR3 has 12 amino acids. The CDR3 sequence is CATMEEFYGYTF. DNA for the CDR3: TGTGCCACCATGGAGGAGTTTTATGGCTACACCTTC.

Comment on this clonotype: Mismatch with germline at one junction end may stem from a read error. In DNA, the CDR3 is TGTGCCGGCAGCTCTAGCGGGGGCATTACAGATACGCAGTATTTT. It translates to CAGSSSGGITDTQYF. The chain couples TRBV7-3 to TRBJ2-3; TRBD2 matches at 10 bases. The CDR3 sequence is 15 residues long. The V gene's germline CDR1 is SGHTA and CDR2 FQGTGA.

This clonotype has at least ten counts. The V and J genes are TRBV3-1 and TRBJ2-5, with D uncertain. The CDR3 consists of 11 residues. Per germline, CDR1 LGHDT and CDR2 YNNKEL (reference sequence). The V end lost 1 base, the J end lost 6 bases, and 3 bases lay between the germline ends. Here the CDR3 reads CASSQAQTQYF. CDR3 DNA: TGTGCCAGCAGCCAAGCGCAGACCCAGTACTTC.

The J gene is TRBJ1-2, the V gene TRBV6-1; D is undetermined. CDR1 and CDR2 (germline): MNHNS, SASEGT. With 7 bases removed from V and 5 bases from J, the gap between germline ends came to 14 bases. The CDR3 covers 13 residues. The CDR3 DNA follows: TGTGCCAGCACCGGCACCACGTCATATGGCTACACCTTC. Translated: CASTGTTSYGYTF.

V gene TRBV12-3 or TRBV12-4 combines with J gene TRBJ1-2; 7 bases line up with TRBD1. The CDR3 has 13 residues. V was clipped by 4 bases and J by 8 bases; unmatched bases: 7. The CDR3 protein is CASSSDRVIGYTF. The CDR3, as DNA: TGTGCCAGCAGTTCCGACAGGGTAATAGGCTACACCTTC.

The chain uses TRBV29-1 and TRBJ1-2; no clear D gene. The germline gives CDR1 SQVTM, CDR2 ANQGSEA. This CDR3 is built from 13 residues. Trimming pared 0 bases from V and 4 bases from J, leaving 9 bases between. CDR3 region: CSVEDQEAYGYTF. In DNA, the CDR3 is TGCAGCGTTGAAGATCAGGAAGCCTATGGCTACACCTTC.